The T cell receptor (beta chain) under discussion was sequenced for a study of Ad26.COV2.S vaccination and SARS-CoV-2 variants. The assay was immunoSEQ multiplex PCR, and TCRdb's table has in-frame clones only and misses some. Among fewer than 800,000 clones listed, about 89% were seen once. The treatment was: roughly 19 received Ad26.COV2.S at low or high dose, single or two shots; roughly five received placebo; per-sample allocation not given. Sampling occurred on day 63 after the first vaccine or placebo injection. Trimming took 6 bases from V and 0 from J; bases not matched to a gene: 11. The CDR3 is 18 amino acids. Germline CDR1 reads MNHEY; CDR2 reads SMNVEV (reference sequence).

The V and J genes are TRBV27 and TRBJ2-3; 11 bases agree with TRBD2. The TCR sequence derives from a person between 18 and 65 years old who received the Ad26.COV2.S COVID-19 vaccine or a placebo. The source was peripheral blood, collected in a trial of Ad26.COV2.S vaccine versus placebo. DNA of the CDR3: TGTGCCAGCAGCCCGGGACTAGCGGCTTTCTCTAGCACAGATACGCAGTATTTT. Translating gives CASSPGLAAFSSTDTQYF.